The 21 T cell receptor beta chains presented below share a single source sample, sequenced in a study of T cells in Graves' hyperthyroidism and ophthalmopathy. Amplification targeted TCR beta CDR3 regions from RNA transcripts. Using the HTBI primer set, a first-round RT-PCR was run on the TCR CDR3. TCRdb re-analysed the multiplex PCR reads in MiXCR, keeping a single row per CDR3 protein. The top ten hold around 19% of the sample, which has about 570,000 distinct CDR3 sequences, approximately 44% seen once. The sample taken for sequencing was peripheral blood or thyroid tissue (not recorded which). Receptor source: an adult woman with Graves' disease, either hyperthyroidism or ophthalmopathy (not recorded which).

The chain employs TRBV15 and TRBJ2-2, with 7 bases that match TRBD2. V dropped 4 bases and J dropped 6; count of bases not matched to a gene: 8. This CDR3 spans 15 amino acids. In germline, CDR1 is LNHNV, CDR2 YYDKDF (reference sequence). CDR3 loop: CATSTQRGGAGELFF. DNA for the CDR3: TGTGCCACCAGCACCCAAAGGGGAGGGGCCGGGGAGCTGTTTTTT.

This clonotype was counted many times. V and J are TRBV12-3 or TRBV12-4 and TRBJ2-7; TRBD2 aligns across 8 bases. The V and J ends lost 6 bases and 3 bases, in that order; junction bases with no gene match: 7. This CDR3 comprises 14 residues. CDR3: CASSLSGIGYEQYF. CDR3 sequence (DNA): TGTGCCAGCAGCCTTAGCGGGATCGGCTACGAGCAGTACTTC.

This sequence joins TRBV10-3 and TRBJ2-3; a possible D gene is TRBD2 (6 bases). Germline CDR1 ENHRY, CDR2 SYGVKD. The V gene lost 4 bases and the J gene lost 6 bases, with 20 bases spanning the gap. CDR3 length: 16 residues. CDR3 protein: CAISAQAEGAGDTQYF. For the CDR3, the DNA is TGTGCCATCAGTGCTCAAGCGGAAGGGGCGGGGGATACGCAGTATTTT.

The chain carries TRBV7-9 and TRBJ1-5, with a weak D call TRBD1 (6 bases). The CDR3 runs 18 residues. Trimming removed 4 bases from V and 4 bases from J, with 23 bases in between. Germline loops: CDR1 SEHNR, CDR2 FQNEAQ (reference sequence). The CDR3 loop is CASSSGGAGAGLNQPQHF. Here the CDR3 DNA reads TGTGCCAGCAGCTCCGGTGGGGCAGGGGCAGGACTTAATCAGCCCCAGCATTTT. Complete variable domain (other parts from reference TRBV7-9 and TRBJ1-5): DTGVSQNPRHKITKRGQNVTFRCDPISEHNRLYWYRQTLGQGPEFLTYFQNEAQLEKSRLLSDRFSAERPKGSFSTLEIQRTEQGDSAMYLCASSSGGAGAGLNQPQHFGDGTRLSIL.

This clonotype was counted only a few times. The chain uses TRBV20-1 and TRBJ1-2, with no clear D. This CDR3 has 14 amino acids. Germline V gene sequence: CDR1 DFQATT, CDR2 SNEGSKA (reference sequence). V dropped 4 bases and J dropped 4 bases, with 16 bases sitting between them. The CDR3 spells CSATRTDRLYGYTF. The CDR3 nucleotides are TGCAGTGCTACCCGGACCGACCGGCTCTATGGCTACACCTTC.

This clonotype has a handful of counts. V usage is TRBV30 and J usage is TRBJ1-1; D call uncertain. The CDR3 covers 13 residues. V dropped 2 bases and J dropped 8 bases, with 15 bases sitting between them. CDR1 and CDR2 (germline): GTSNPN, SVGIG (reference sequence). The CDR3 here is CAWSLLTYEEAFF. The CDR3 coding sequence is TGTGCCTGGAGTCTGTTGACTTATGAAGAAGCTTTCTTT.

This rearrangement joins TRBV15 to TRBJ2-7; 7 nucleotides align to TRBD1. The CDR3 is 15 residues long. With 4 bases clipped from V and 2 bases from J, the junction kept 8 bases outside the gene matches. Germline assignment: CDR1 LNHNV and CDR2 YYDKDF (reference sequence). In DNA, the CDR3 is TGTGCCACCAGCACCGGCCGGGACAGCCCCTACGAGCAGTACTTC. Its protein product is CATSTGRDSPYEQYF.

This clonotype was recorded at least ten times. The junction departs from germline at one end; a sequencing error may be responsible. The V call is TRBV10-1, the J call TRBJ2-2; the D gene is possibly TRBD1 (5 bases). CDR3 length equals 12 residues. Per germline, CDR1 WNHNN and CDR2 SYGVQD (reference sequence). The chain's CDR3 is CASSEGAGELFF. The CDR3 nucleotides are TGTGCCAGCAGTGAAGGGGCCGGGGAGCTGTTTTTT.

This clonotype turned up a few times. The chain joins TRBV30 to TRBJ1-5; weak D call: TRBD1 (6 bases). Germline-derived CDR1 and CDR2 are GTSNPN and SVGIG (reference sequence). The CDR3 consists of 16 residues. Trimming took 2 bases from V and 3 from J, leaving 17 bases between them. The CDR3 DNA reads TGTGCCTGGAGTACCGGACAGACGGTGTTCAATCAGCCCCAGCATTTT. Translating it yields CAWSTGQTVFNQPQHF.

This clonotype showed up many times. The V call is TRBV7-9, the J call TRBJ2-1, with 10 bases lining up with TRBD2. The CDR3 loop spans 14 amino acids. Germline loops: CDR1 SEHNR, CDR2 FQNEAQ (reference sequence). V gave up 2 bases and J gave up 9 bases; unmatched junction bases: 4. The CDR3 coding sequence is TGTGCCAGCAGCTTAACTAGCGGGAAGGGTGAGCAGTTCTTC. This gives the protein CASSLTSGKGEQFF.

V and J are TRBV15 and TRBJ2-7, with 7 bases fitting TRBD2. CDR3 length: 15 amino acids. The V gene end was trimmed by 1 base and the J gene end by 5 bases; junction bases not matched to a gene: 8. CDR1 and CDR2 from the germline V gene are LNHNV and YYDKDF (reference sequence). The CDR3 spells CATSRAGGGTDEQYF. The CDR3 DNA follows: TGTGCCACCAGCAGAGCTGGCGGGGGTACCGACGAGCAGTACTTC.

This clonotype was recorded many times. V usage is TRBV24-1 and J usage is TRBJ1-1; D remains ambiguous. V dropped 3 bases and J dropped 11 bases, with 21 bases sitting between them. The length of the CDR3 is 15 residues. Germline loops: CDR1 KGHDR, CDR2 SFDVKD. CDR3 DNA sequence: TGTGCCACCAGTGATCCCGGACGGCCCTCGGGTTTGGCTTTCTTT. Protein sequence: CATSDPGRPSGLAFF.

The rearrangement joins TRBV7-2 to TRBJ1-4, with D perhaps matching TRBD1 (6 bases). V was trimmed by 2 bases and J by 5 bases, leaving 9 bases between them. In germline, CDR1 is SGHTA, CDR2 FQGNSA. The CDR3 length is 14 residues. The CDR3 loop is CASSLQDRNEKLFF. The CDR3 DNA follows: TGTGCCAGCAGCTTACAGGACAGAAATGAAAAACTGTTTTTT.

In its sample, this clonotype was seen many times. The chain uses TRBV10-3 and TRBJ1-5; D is possibly TRBD1 (6 bases). Deletions cut 6 bases from V and 2 bases from J, with 11 bases between. There are 14 residues in the CDR3. Germline V gene data show CDR1 as ENHRY and CDR2 as SYGVKD. CDR3 protein: CAISKGGGNQPQHF. CDR3 DNA sequence: TGTGCCATCAGCAAGGGGGGGGGCAATCAGCCCCAGCATTTT.

V and J are TRBV7-3 and TRBJ1-6, with D perhaps TRBD1 (6 bases). Trimming removed 2 bases from V and 7 bases from J, with 9 bases in between. The CDR3 is 14 amino acids. The germline V gene encodes CDR1 SGHTA and CDR2 FQGTGA. The CDR3, as DNA: TGTGCCAGCAGCTTACGACAGGCCAATTCACCCCTCCACTTT. It codes for CASSLRQANSPLHF.

The chain uses TRBV20-1 and TRBJ1-3; possibly TRBD1 for D (5 bases). This CDR3 has 17 residues. The V end lost 0 bases, the J end lost 8 bases, and 23 bases lay between the germline ends. CDR1 is DFQATT and CDR2 is SNEGSKA in the germline V gene (reference sequence). The CDR3 reads CSARDQAAGRDGYTIYF. The CDR3 nucleotides read TGCAGTGCTAGAGATCAGGCGGCGGGGCGCGATGGCTACACCATATATTTT.

This clonotype was observed at least ten times. The chain carries TRBV11-2 and TRBJ2-5; 11 bases line up with TRBD2. CDR1 SGHAT and CDR2 FQNNGV come from the germline V gene. The CDR3 is 16 amino acids. J was trimmed by 4 bases and V by 1 base; bases with no gene match: 5. CDR3 sequence: CASSLGGSGRGETQYF. The CDR3 DNA reads as TGTGCCAGCAGCTTAGGGGGTAGCGGGAGGGGAGAGACCCAGTACTTC.

This clonotype was detected ten times or more. The CDR3: CASSIVGGNQPQHF. The CDR3 nucleotides are TGTGCCAGTAGTATTGTGGGAGGCAATCAGCCCCAGCATTTT. V is TRBV19 and J is TRBJ1-5; no clear D gene. V lost 3 bases, J lost 2 bases, and 8 bases lay in between. From germline, CDR1 is LNHDA and CDR2 SQIVND (reference sequence). The CDR3 covers 14 residues.

A single count supports this clonotype. This chain joins TRBV6-4 and TRBJ2-7; the D is unclear. The CDR3 consists of 14 residues. Trimming took off 2 bases at V and 2 bases at J, with 10 bases between the two ends. CDR1 MRHNA and CDR2 SNTAGT come from the germline V gene. The CDR3 reads CASSDKGSTYEQYF. The CDR3, as DNA: TGTGCCAGCAGTGACAAGGGATCCACCTACGAGCAGTACTTC.

This clonotype was recorded at least ten times. This sequence joins TRBV2 and TRBJ2-6; the D gene is possibly TRBD1 (6 bases). Per germline, CDR1 SNHLY and CDR2 FYNNEI. The CDR3 consists of 16 residues. V gave up 4 bases and J gave up 4 bases, with 14 bases separating them. The CDR3 here is CASSGYRVLGANVLTF. The CDR3 DNA reads TGTGCCAGCAGTGGTTACAGGGTTTTAGGGGCCAACGTCCTGACTTTC.

J is TRBJ1-2 and V is TRBV7-9, with a weak D call TRBD1 (6 bases). Trimming stripped 6 bases from V and 3 bases from J, with 14 bases between. In germline, CDR1 is SEHNR, CDR2 FQNEAQ (reference sequence). The length of the CDR3 is 14 residues. This CDR3 is CASSYRDGDYGYTF. The CDR3 coding sequence is TGTGCCAGCAGTTACAGGGACGGAGACTATGGCTACACCTTC.